This entry describes one T cell receptor (beta chain). Its antigen remains unidentified. Base qualities are not provided; no much larger clone lies one nucleotide away. The CDR3, from cysteine to phenylalanine, totals 18 residues. This entry keeps only the CDR3 DNA: 54 bases, framed from base 1. According to the germline V gene, CDR1 reads SGHDN and CDR2 reads FVKESK. Compared with germline, V lacks 4 bases and J lacks 7 bases; bases without a gene match: 18. This entry is derived from a study of shared T cell receptors in the human thymus (dated by TCRdb to 2020 to 2022). As for the study more broadly: The study investigated the way shared, self-reactive T-cell receptor alpha chains are produced in the human thymus.

Receptor libraries were prepared by the immunoSEQ multiplex PCR assay. The clones in this table, taken by TCRdb from immuneACCESS, are in-frame only. Not every clone is retained; where verified, under half of the shortfall comes from an unresolved V gene, and the cause of the rest is unknown. In this sample the table shows about 500,000 clones, 78% of which occur a single time. Of the sample, roughly 0.013% is held by the ten largest clones. These data were likewise used in another study, on human thymus T cells. The second study, in turn, reports: Immunologically healthy infants undergoing open corrective cardiac surgery for congenital heart defects in Finland were used as donors. The thymus tissue came from surgical resects taken out during corrective cardiac surgery. Biased V and J gene segment usage appeared to be present in both thymic and peripheral blood repertoires. Highly overlapping thymic TCR repertoires among unrelated individuals were reported in the related research. TCR alpha and beta repertoires from about 8 infant thymus samples and a few related peripheral blood samples were characterized in the study. Donor ages ranging from 7 to 244 days were recorded, and over 5 male and two female infants were included in the cohort. Thymocytes were released mechanically from tissue and stored at -70 °C as pellets of about 8.5-31 million cells. A QIAsymphony instrument was used to extract genomic DNA from frozen cell pellets. The immunoSEQ multiplex PCR assay was used to amplify the TCRB and TCRAD loci from a standardized quantity of quality-controlled genomic DNA. Amplicons spanned the V(D)J region at a length sufficient to cover the CDR3 and identify V and J genes. Amplicon sequencing was performed on an Illumina platform through the commercial immunoSEQ service. Primer bias and sequencing errors were corrected as previously described, and TCRAD and TCRB definitions were based on the IMGT database. The repertoires were analysed using immunoSEQ Analyzer 3.0 and VDJTools for basic statistics, V/J segment usage, diversity estimates, rarefaction and pairwise overlap. To estimate diversity, the Chao1, ChaoE, Efron-Thisted, Shannon and inverse Simpson indices were applied, and diversity was also estimated on datasets down-sampled to the smallest sample. Repertoire overlap was assessed by strict matching of CDR3 nucleotide sequence, V gene and J gene, and clustering was done by Jaccard-based multidimensional scaling. On average, thymus samples yielded 810,000 or so unique TCRB clonotypes, whereas blood samples yielded some 92,000.

Recombination joined TRBV14 with TRBJ2-7, with TRBD2 identical over 11 junction bases. What was sequenced was thymocytes. The sequence was obtained from a boy under two years old with a congenital heart defect. Donor details come from another sample of the same person, matched by shared clones. The CDR3 has the sequence CASSRPGTSGLPAGEQYF. Read as DNA, the sequence is TGTGCCAGCAGCCGGCCGGGGACTAGCGGCCTCCCTGCTGGGGAGCAGTACTTC.